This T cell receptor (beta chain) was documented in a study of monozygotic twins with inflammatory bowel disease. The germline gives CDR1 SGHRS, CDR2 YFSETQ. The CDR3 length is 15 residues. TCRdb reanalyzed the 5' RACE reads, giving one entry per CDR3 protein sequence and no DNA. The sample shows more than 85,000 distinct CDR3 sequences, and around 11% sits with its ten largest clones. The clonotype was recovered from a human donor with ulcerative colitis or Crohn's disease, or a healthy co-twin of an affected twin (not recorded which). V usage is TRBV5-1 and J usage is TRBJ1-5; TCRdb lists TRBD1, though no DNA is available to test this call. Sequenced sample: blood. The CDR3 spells CASSSRDDPNQPQHF.